This T cell receptor beta chain appears in the sequencing data of a study of vaccination and CD4 T cells after COVID-19. An Oncomine TCR Beta short-read assay was used to sequence the DNA from cultured CD4+ T cells. From cultured CD4+ T cells, genomic DNA was extracted. TCRdb recomputed calls from the PCR reads with MiXCR, one row per CDR3 protein. This table holds tens of thousands of distinct CDR3 sequences, about three fifths found once. About this clonotype: Its cognate antigen is unknown.

Broader study findings: Post-infection sampling omitted early timepoints and covered relatively few convalescent patients. Median 86.3% of reactive clones detected in convalescent patients emerged only post-vaccination.

V was pared by 10 bases and J by 0 bases, with 21 bases between. This CDR3 is 16 amino acids long. Germline V gives CDR1 MNHNS, CDR2 SASEGT. As to treatment: roughly 11-day PBMC culture with coronavirus spike peptide pools or control peptides (ViraFEST assay). ViraFEST used peptide pools to expand antigen-specific T cells before TCR sequencing. The specimen sequenced was CD4+ T cells from blood, cultured in vitro. The origin of this receptor is a human donor who had recovered from COVID-19. V usage is TRBV6-1 and J usage is TRBJ1-2; D may be TRBD1 (6 bases). CDR3 sequence: CATESGGSGANYGYTF. The CDR3 DNA reads as TGTGCCACCGAGTCGGGGGGTTCAGGGGCTAACTATGGCTACACCTTC.